This T cell receptor beta chain was profiled in a study of cytomegalovirus exposure and HLA in healthy donors. About the study: In an earlier analysis, 90 million to 120 million unique TCR beta sequences were found from some 170 million T cells.

Whole-study results and caveats: Analyzed later, association rates of TCRs varied across HLA loci, with DRB1 most and HLA-C fewest. In an earlier analysis, most TCR beta V segments were productive about 87% or about 30% of the time.

The CDR3 covers 14 residues. With V trimmed by 3 bases and J by 3 bases, 5 bases remained unmatched. Germline-derived CDR1 and CDR2 are MNHEY and SMNVEV (reference sequence). Primers included in the PCR were 60 Vbeta and 13 Jbeta primers. The table came from immunoSEQ multiplex PCR; TCRdb's copy has only in-frame clones and leaves some out. The repertoire has about 98,000 clones, about four fifths of them found once; the top ten carry roughly 3.8%. With respect to this clone: The antigen is unknown.

The chain joins TRBV27 to TRBJ2-7; 7 bases align to TRBD1. The TCR originated in a female donor in good health and CMV-seropositive. Sequenced input: PBMCs. The CDR3 DNA is TGTGCCAGCAGTTTTGGCAGGGGGAACTACGAGCAGTACTTC. It codes for CASSFGRGNYEQYF.